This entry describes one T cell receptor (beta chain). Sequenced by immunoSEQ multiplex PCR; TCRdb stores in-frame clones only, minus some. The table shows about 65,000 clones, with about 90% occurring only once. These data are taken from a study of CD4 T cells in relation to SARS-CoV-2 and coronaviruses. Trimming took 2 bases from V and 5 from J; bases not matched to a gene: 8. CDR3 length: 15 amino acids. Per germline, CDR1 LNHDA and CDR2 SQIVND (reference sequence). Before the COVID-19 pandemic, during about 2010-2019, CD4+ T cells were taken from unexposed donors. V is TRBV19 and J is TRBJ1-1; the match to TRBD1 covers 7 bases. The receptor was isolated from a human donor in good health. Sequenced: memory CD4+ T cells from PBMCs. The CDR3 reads CASSIWRGRGTEAFF. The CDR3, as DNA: TGTGCCAGTAGTATATGGAGGGGGCGGGGAACTGAAGCTTTCTTT.